Listed below are T cell receptor beta chains from one sample, sequenced in a study of molecular identifiers for immune sequencing clone quantification. Each CDR3 protein gets one entry after TCRdb re-called the PCR reads with MiXCR. The table shows about 640,000 distinct CDR3 sequences, with just under 20% occurring only once. The specimen was naive CD8+ T cells from blood, with Jurkat cell RNA spiked in. These receptors all stem from a human donor in good health. Some libraries in this study had Jurkat cell RNA spiked in. Both conserved end residues are part of each CDR3. The order of the fields is CDR3 length, D gene, V gene, J gene, clone size, CDR3 protein, CDR3 DNA. A D gene is named only where the DNA matches it firmly. The size of a clone is reported for some rows only, either as once, few or many, or as a class for expanded clones.

>15|.|TRBV10-3|TRBJ2-7|many
CAISDHRETSYEQYF
TGTGCCATCAGTGATCACAGGGAAACTTCCTACGAGCAGTACTTC
>14|.|TRBV10-3|TRBJ2-7|many
CAISAGIGTVEQYF
TGTGCCATCAGTGCCGGGATAGGGACCGTCGAGCAGTACTTC
>14|.|TRBV28|TRBJ2-7|many
CASSPPGLPGEQYF
TGTGCCAGCAGCCCTCCGGGACTCCCGGGGGAGCAGTACTTC
>15|TRBD1|TRBV4-3|TRBJ1-1|.
CASSQDGQGSAEAFF
TGCGCCAGCAGCCAAGATGGACAGGGTTCGGCTGAAGCTTTCTTT
>12|.|TRBV5-8|TRBJ1-1|.
CASSLEYTEAFF
TGTGCCAGCAGTTTAGAGTACACTGAAGCTTTCTTT
>12|.|TRBV12-3/TRBV12-4|TRBJ2-7|.
CASNLGRLEQYF
TGTGCCAGCAACCTGGGTAGGCTGGAGCAGTACTTC
>17|.|TRBV3-1|TRBJ1-3|many
CASSQDTVDSPGNTIYF
TGTGCCAGCAGCCAAGACACTGTGGACTCTCCTGGAAACACCATATATTTT
>13|.|TRBV4-1|TRBJ2-4|many
CASSQEVKNIQYF
TGCGCCAGCAGCCAAGAGGTCAAAAACATTCAGTACTTC
>15|TRBD1|TRBV6-2/TRBV6-3|TRBJ2-7|many
CASIKTRDRRYEQYF
TGTGCCAGCATCAAAACCCGGGACAGGAGGTACGAGCAGTACTTC
>16|.|TRBV4-3|TRBJ2-3|many
CASSQEVLAETDTQYF
TGCGCCAGCAGCCAAGAGGTTTTAGCGGAAACAGATACGCAGTATTTT
>16|TRBD1|TRBV6-5|TRBJ1-6|many
CASSHRQGRYNSPLHF
TGTGCCAGCAGTCACAGACAGGGACGATATAATTCACCCCTCCACTTT
>15|.|TRBV12-3/TRBV12-4|TRBJ2-6|many
CASSWTVSGANVLTF
TGTGCCAGCAGTTGGACAGTCTCTGGGGCCAACGTCCTGACTTTC
>15|.|TRBV19|TRBJ1-2|.
CASSPPEGPNYGYTF
TGTGCCAGTAGTCCCCCAGAGGGACCCAACTATGGCTACACCTTC
>11|.|TRBV20-1|TRBJ1-2|few
CSARFGDGYTF
TGCAGTGCTAGATTCGGGGATGGCTACACCTTC
>17|TRBD2|TRBV19|TRBJ2-1|few
CASSIDSPSGVYNEQFF
TGTGCCAGTAGTATAGATTCCCCTAGCGGGGTGTACAATGAGCAGTTCTTC
>14|TRBD2|TRBV19|TRBJ2-1|many
CASRVGGTYNEQFF
TGTGCCAGTAGAGTGGGGGGGACCTACAATGAGCAGTTCTTC
>17|TRBD2|TRBV28|TRBJ2-3|many
CATKTSRLYTSTDTQYF
TGTGCCACCAAGACTAGCCGACTCTACACTAGCACAGATACGCAGTATTTT
>13|.|TRBV6-1|TRBJ2-7|many
CASSEARGYEQYF
TGTGCCAGCAGTGAAGCCCGAGGATACGAGCAGTACTTC
>15|.|TRBV6-5|TRBJ1-5|few
CASSYGRLGNQPQHF
TGTGCCAGCAGTTACGGACGTCTTGGCAATCAGCCCCAGCATTTT
>13|.|TRBV19|TRBJ2-7|few
CAIGAGTVDEQYF
TGTGCCATAGGGGCGGGGACCGTGGACGAGCAGTACTTC
>15|.|TRBV19|TRBJ1-5|.
CASSIRGVSNQPQHF
TGTGCCAGTAGTATACGGGGCGTTAGCAATCAGCCCCAGCATTTT
>16|TRBD1|TRBV12-3/TRBV12-4|TRBJ1-6|many
CASRATGVQNNSPLHF
TGTGCCAGCAGAGCGACAGGGGTGCAGAATAATTCACCCCTCCACTTT
>14|TRBD2|TRBV24-1|TRBJ2-3|.
CATSEAGGRGTQYF
TGTGCCACCAGTGAAGCGGGGGGGAGGGGTACGCAGTATTTT
>15|.|TRBV19|TRBJ1-1|few
CASSISGQSLTEAFF
TGTGCCAGTAGTATATCGGGGCAGTCCCTCACTGAAGCTTTCTTT
>13|.|TRBV18|TRBJ2-7|.
CASSPDSSHEQYF
TGCGCCAGCTCACCCGACAGCTCCCACGAGCAGTACTTC
>13|TRBD1|TRBV6-2/TRBV6-3|TRBJ1-1|many
CASRVDRVTEAFF
TGTGCCAGCAGAGTCGACAGGGTTACTGAAGCTTTCTTT
>17|.|TRBV14|TRBJ2-3|many
CASSQGPGRRLTDTQYF
TGTGCCAGCAGCCAAGGGCCGGGACGGCGACTCACAGATACGCAGTATTTT
>15|.|TRBV19|TRBJ2-7|many
CASSIGFGGGYEQYF
TGTGCCAGTAGTATAGGATTCGGCGGCGGCTACGAGCAGTACTTC
>15|TRBD1|TRBV7-6|TRBJ1-3|many
CASSSDQTGWHTIYF
TGTGCCAGCAGCTCAGACCAGACAGGGTGGCACACCATATATTTT
>14|.|TRBV7-2|TRBJ1-1|many
CASSILPAVTEAFF
TGTGCCAGCAGCATATTACCCGCCGTCACTGAAGCTTTCTTT
>13|.|TRBV4-3|TRBJ2-5|many
CASSQDKRETQYF
TGCGCCAGCAGCCAAGATAAAAGGGAGACCCAGTACTTC
>17|.|TRBV19|TRBJ2-3|.
CASSRSGEGSGTDTQYF
TGTGCCAGTAGTCGGAGTGGTGAGGGGTCGGGCACAGATACGCAGTATTTT
>14|.|TRBV7-9|TRBJ2-7|.
CASNLAGQSYEQYF
TGTGCCAGCAACTTAGCGGGACAGTCCTACGAGCAGTACTTC
>15|.|TRBV19|TRBJ2-7|few
CASSPLGGLPYEQYF
TGTGCCAGTAGCCCCTTGGGGGGACTGCCATACGAGCAGTACTTC
>14|TRBD1|TRBV4-1|TRBJ1-1|many
CASSLGQGAAEAFF
TGCGCCAGCAGTCTGGGACAGGGGGCTGCTGAAGCTTTCTTT
>14|.|TRBV6-5|TRBJ1-5|many
CASSYGGGNQPQHF
TGTGCCAGCAGTTACGGGGGGGGCAATCAGCCCCAGCATTTT
>16|.|TRBV6-2/TRBV6-3|TRBJ2-1|.
CASSYPTLGGYNEQFF
TGTGCCAGCAGTTACCCCACTCTGGGAGGCTACAATGAGCAGTTCTTC
>15|TRBD1|TRBV13|TRBJ2-5|.
CASSSLQGGQETQHF
TGTGCCAGCAGCTCTTTACAGGGGGGTCAAGAGACCCAGCACTTC
>12|.|TRBV20-1|TRBJ2-5|many
CSAMPPLEFQYF
TGCAGTGCTATGCCTCCACTAGAGTTCCAGTACTTC
>12|.|TRBV19|TRBJ2-5|few
CASSSGLETQYF
TGTGCCAGTTCTTCAGGGCTGGAGACCCAGTACTTC
>16|.|TRBV12-3/TRBV12-4|TRBJ2-7|few
CASSDMGEVLSYEQYF
TGTGCCAGCAGTGACATGGGTGAAGTACTTTCCTACGAGCAGTACTTC
>15|.|TRBV5-5|TRBJ1-3|many
CASSLVKTSGNTIYF
TGTGCCAGCAGCTTAGTAAAGACCTCTGGAAACACCATATATTTT
>15|.|TRBV6-6|TRBJ1-5|.
CASSYEGQVGQPQHF
TGTGCCAGCAGTTACGAGGGGCAGGTAGGGCAGCCCCAGCATTTT
>15|.|TRBV27|TRBJ2-3|few
CASSFLGTATDTQYF
TGTGCCAGCAGTTTCCTCGGGACGGCCACAGATACGCAGTATTTT
>16|.|TRBV6-2/TRBV6-3|TRBJ1-1|.
CASSYSRSGESTETFF
TGTGCCAGCAGTTACTCGAGGTCAGGGGAATCGACTGAAACTTTCTTT
>15|.|TRBV12-3/TRBV12-4|TRBJ2-1|many
CASSPTPGQFNEQFF
TGTGCCAGCAGCCCCACCCCCGGACAGTTTAATGAGCAGTTCTTC
>14|TRBD2|TRBV12-3/TRBV12-4|TRBJ2-3|many
CASSPYPGTSDQYF
TGTGCCAGCAGCCCCTACCCCGGGACTAGCGATCAGTATTTT
>14|.|TRBV27|TRBJ2-6|many
CASSWGLGANVLTF
TGTGCCAGCAGTTGGGGGCTCGGGGCCAACGTCCTGACTTTC
>17|TRBD2|TRBV27|TRBJ2-3|many
CASSLLGLAGHTDTQYF
TGTGCCAGCAGTTTATTAGGCCTAGCGGGCCACACAGATACGCAGTATTTT
>15|.|TRBV4-3|TRBJ1-1|many
CASSQERTVNTEAFF
TGCGCCAGCAGCCAAGAAAGGACAGTGAACACTGAAGCTTTCTTT
>15|.|TRBV10-3|TRBJ1-2|few
CAISESGAGNYGYTF
TGTGCCATCAGTGAGTCAGGAGCAGGGAACTATGGCTACACCTTC
>11|.|TRBV19|TRBJ2-3|many
CASRTGDTQYF
TGTGCCAGCAGGACGGGAGATACGCAGTATTTT
>14|TRBD2|TRBV20-1|TRBJ2-7|many
CSARKLAGGYEQYF
TGCAGTGCTAGAAAACTAGCGGGAGGTTACGAGCAGTACTTC
>15|.|TRBV19|TRBJ1-1|.
CASSIEGYTPFEAFF
TGTGCCAGTAGTATCGAGGGCTATACCCCATTTGAAGCTTTCTTT
>14|.|TRBV19|TRBJ1-2|.
CASTSQGFYEGYTF
TGTGCCAGTACTTCACAGGGATTCTACGAGGGCTACACCTTC
>16|.|TRBV28|TRBJ2-7|.
CASSSPGPKAPYEQYF
TGTGCCAGCAGTTCTCCCGGGCCAAAGGCTCCCTACGAGCAGTACTTC
>17|TRBD1|TRBV12-3/TRBV12-4|TRBJ2-6|many
CASSWTGARSGANVLTF
TGTGCCAGCAGTTGGACAGGGGCCCGCTCTGGGGCCAACGTCCTGACTTTC
>15|.|TRBV20-1|TRBJ2-5|.
CSADTKGAPQETQYF
TGCAGCGCTGACACGAAAGGGGCCCCCCAAGAGACCCAGTACTTC
>15|.|TRBV4-1|TRBJ2-2|many
CASSRGGTYTGELFF
TGCGCCAGCAGCAGAGGTGGCACTTACACCGGGGAGCTGTTTTTT
>15|.|TRBV3-1|TRBJ1-1|many
CASSQGGPGNTEAFF
TGTGCCAGCAGCCAAGGCGGTCCGGGCAACACTGAAGCTTTCTTT